The 4 T cell receptor beta chains listed next were all sequenced from one sample in a study of T cell responses to AZD1222 COVID-19 vaccine. This table comes from immunoSEQ multiplex PCR, and its TCRdb copy is limited to in-frame clones, with some not included. This repertoire shows some 99,000 clones, approximately 84% found once; its top ten account for approximately 15%. The sequencing used peripheral blood, collected 28 days after the second AZD1222 dose. The source of these receptors is an adult who received the AZD1222 COVID-19 vaccine.

This rearrangement joins TRBV19 to TRBJ2-7; TRBD1 matches 8 bases. Germline lookup yields CDR1 LNHDA and CDR2 SQIVND (reference sequence). Trimming took 4 bases from V and 0 from J; bases not matched to a gene: 5. CDR3 length equals 15 residues. The CDR3 DNA follows: TGTGCCAGTAGTAATCCCACAGGGGGCTCCTACGAGCAGTACTTC. This sequence encodes CASSNPTGGSYEQYF.

This rearrangement joins TRBV27 to TRBJ1-5; 9 positions agree with TRBD1. CDR1 and CDR2 (germline): MNHEY, SMNVEV (reference sequence). V shed 4 bases and J 3 bases; nucleotides not matched to a gene: 4. This CDR3 contains 15 residues. CDR3 coding DNA: TGTGCCAGCAGTTCAGGACAGGGGTCCAATCAGCCCCAGCATTTT. Amino acids: CASSSGQGSNQPQHF.

The rearrangement uses TRBV15 and TRBJ2-6; D may correspond to TRBD1 or TRBD2 (5 bases each). This CDR3 comprises 16 residues. Germline assignment: CDR1 LNHNV and CDR2 YYDKDF (reference sequence). Trimming stripped 5 bases from V and 0 bases from J, with 11 bases between. In DNA, the CDR3 is TGTGCCACCAGCTTGGGGGTGTACTCTGGGGCCAACGTCCTGACTTTC. This sequence encodes CATSLGVYSGANVLTF.

This chain connects TRBV5-1 to TRBJ2-2; TRBD2 matches 12 bases. V gave up 4 bases and J gave up 7 bases; unmatched junction bases: 8. The germline V gene encodes CDR1 SGHRS and CDR2 YFSETQ. This CDR3 has 16 amino acids. The CDR3 here is CASSPRTSGIDGELFF. The CDR3 nucleotides are TGCGCCAGCAGCCCCCGGACTAGCGGGATTGACGGGGAGCTGTTTTTT.